This TCR beta chain was recovered during a study of blood T cell repertoires in COVID-19. Study at large: The cDNA or gDNA used as material had been derived from T cells, B-cell-depleted T cells, or PBMCs.

CDR1 SNHLY and CDR2 FYNNEI come from the germline V gene. The germline V and J ends were trimmed by 4 bases and 2 bases, with 12 bases remaining between them. This CDR3 spans 15 amino acids. In the original workflow: How many nucleated cells were present was estimated from reference gene primer amplification. Libraries were prepared by immunoSEQ multiplex PCR; TCRdb keeps only in-frame clonotypes and omits some of them. Clone size and the V and J calls come from that table; the DNA yielded D and trimming. The table includes 90,000 to 120,000 clones, approximately 86% detected once. The sample comprised peripheral blood. The chain is built from TRBV2 and TRBJ1-5, with D hard to call. This TCR derives from a woman aged 55-69 years with acute or convalescent COVID-19. The CDR3, as DNA: TGTGCCAGCAGTGGTCGGGGAGGAGGCAATCAGCCCCAGCATTTT. This gives the protein CASSGRGGGNQPQHF.